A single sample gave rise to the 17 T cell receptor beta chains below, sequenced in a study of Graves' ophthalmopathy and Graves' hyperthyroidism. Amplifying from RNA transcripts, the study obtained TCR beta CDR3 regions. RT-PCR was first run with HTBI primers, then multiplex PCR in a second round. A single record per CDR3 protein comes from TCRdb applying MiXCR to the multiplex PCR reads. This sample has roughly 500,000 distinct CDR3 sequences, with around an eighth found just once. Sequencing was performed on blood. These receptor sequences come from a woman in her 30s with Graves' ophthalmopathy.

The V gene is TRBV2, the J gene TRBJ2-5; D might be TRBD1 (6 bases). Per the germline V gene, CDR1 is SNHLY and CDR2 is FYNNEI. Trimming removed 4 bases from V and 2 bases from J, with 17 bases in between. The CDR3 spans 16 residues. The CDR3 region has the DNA TGTGCCAGCAGTGCCCCCACAGGGTATGGTCAAGAGACCCAGTACTTC. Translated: CASSAPTGYGQETQYF.

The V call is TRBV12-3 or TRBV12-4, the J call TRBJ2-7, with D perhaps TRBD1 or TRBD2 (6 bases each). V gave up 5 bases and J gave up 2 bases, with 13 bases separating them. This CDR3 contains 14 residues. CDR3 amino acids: CASSDRRGPYEQYF. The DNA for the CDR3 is TGTGCCAGCAGTGACAGGCGGGGACCCTACGAGCAGTACTTC.

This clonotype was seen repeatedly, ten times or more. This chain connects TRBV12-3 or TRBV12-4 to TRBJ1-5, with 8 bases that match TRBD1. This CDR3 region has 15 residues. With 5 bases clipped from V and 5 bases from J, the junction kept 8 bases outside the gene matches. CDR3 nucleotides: TGTGCCAGCAGTATGGGGACAGGAGGGGATCAGCCCCAGCATTTT. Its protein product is CASSMGTGGDQPQHF.

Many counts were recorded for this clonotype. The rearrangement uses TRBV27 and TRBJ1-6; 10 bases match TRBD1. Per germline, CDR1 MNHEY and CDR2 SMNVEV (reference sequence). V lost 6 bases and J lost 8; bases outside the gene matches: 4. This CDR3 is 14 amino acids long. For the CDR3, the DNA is TGTGCCAGCAGATGGACAGGGGGGGATTCACCCCTCCACTTT. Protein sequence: CASRWTGGDSPLHF.

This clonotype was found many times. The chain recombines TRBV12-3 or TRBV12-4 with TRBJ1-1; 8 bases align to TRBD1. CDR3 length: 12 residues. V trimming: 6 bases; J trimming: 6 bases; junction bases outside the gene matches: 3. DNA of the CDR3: TGTGCCAGCAGATTACAGGGGGCTGAAGCTTTCTTT. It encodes CASRLQGAEAFF.

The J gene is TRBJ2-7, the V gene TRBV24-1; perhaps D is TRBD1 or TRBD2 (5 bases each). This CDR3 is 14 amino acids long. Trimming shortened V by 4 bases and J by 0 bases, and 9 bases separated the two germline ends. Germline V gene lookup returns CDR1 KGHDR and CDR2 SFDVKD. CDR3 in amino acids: CATSDAGTSYEQYF. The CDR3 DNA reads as TGTGCCACCAGTGACGCCGGGACCTCCTACGAGCAGTACTTC.

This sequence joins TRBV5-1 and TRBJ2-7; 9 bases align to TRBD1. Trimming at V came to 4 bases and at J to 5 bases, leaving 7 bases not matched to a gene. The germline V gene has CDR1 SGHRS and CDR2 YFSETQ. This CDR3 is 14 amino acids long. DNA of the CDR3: TGCGCCAGCAGCCAGGACAGGGGTGGGGACGAGCAGTACTTC. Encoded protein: CASSQDRGGDEQYF. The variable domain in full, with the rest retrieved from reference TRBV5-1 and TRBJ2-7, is KAGVTQTPRYLIKTRGQQVTLSCSPISGHRSVSWYQQTPGQGLQFLFEYFSETQRNKGNFPGRFSGRQFSNSRSEMNVSTLELGDSALYLCASSQDRGGDEQYFGPGTRLTVT.

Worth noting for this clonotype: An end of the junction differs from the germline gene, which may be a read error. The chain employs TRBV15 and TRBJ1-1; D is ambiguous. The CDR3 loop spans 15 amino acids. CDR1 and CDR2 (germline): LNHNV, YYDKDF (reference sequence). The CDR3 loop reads CATSRDRSASTVAFF. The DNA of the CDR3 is TGTGCCACCAGCAGAGATCGATCGGCGAGCACTGTAGCTTTCTTT.

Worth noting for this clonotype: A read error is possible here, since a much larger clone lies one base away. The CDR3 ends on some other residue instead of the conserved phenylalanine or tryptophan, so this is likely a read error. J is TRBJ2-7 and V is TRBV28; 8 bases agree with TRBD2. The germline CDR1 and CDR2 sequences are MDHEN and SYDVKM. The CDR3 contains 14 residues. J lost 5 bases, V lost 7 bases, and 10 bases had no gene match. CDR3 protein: CASNTAREEDEQYY. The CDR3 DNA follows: TGTGCCAGCAACACTGCGCGGGAGGAGGACGAGCAGTACTAC.

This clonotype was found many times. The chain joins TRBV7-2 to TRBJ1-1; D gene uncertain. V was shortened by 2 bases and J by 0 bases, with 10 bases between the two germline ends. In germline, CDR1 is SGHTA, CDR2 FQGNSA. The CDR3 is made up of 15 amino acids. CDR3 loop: CASSLFGEMNTEAFF. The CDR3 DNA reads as TGTGCCAGCAGCTTATTCGGGGAGATGAACACTGAAGCTTTCTTT.

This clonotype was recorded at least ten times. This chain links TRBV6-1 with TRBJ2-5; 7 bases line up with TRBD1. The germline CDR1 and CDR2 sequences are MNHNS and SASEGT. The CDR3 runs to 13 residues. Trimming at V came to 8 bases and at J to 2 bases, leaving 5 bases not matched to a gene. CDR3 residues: CASAGQEQETQYF. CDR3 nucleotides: TGTGCCAGCGCTGGACAGGAACAAGAGACCCAGTACTTC.

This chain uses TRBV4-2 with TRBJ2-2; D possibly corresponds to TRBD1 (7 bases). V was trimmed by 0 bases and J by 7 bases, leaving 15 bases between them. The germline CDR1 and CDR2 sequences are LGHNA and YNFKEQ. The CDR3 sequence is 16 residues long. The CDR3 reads CASSQDGGGAGGELFF. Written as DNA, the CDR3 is TGTGCCAGCAGCCAAGATGGAGGGGGCGCCGGCGGGGAGCTGTTTTTT.

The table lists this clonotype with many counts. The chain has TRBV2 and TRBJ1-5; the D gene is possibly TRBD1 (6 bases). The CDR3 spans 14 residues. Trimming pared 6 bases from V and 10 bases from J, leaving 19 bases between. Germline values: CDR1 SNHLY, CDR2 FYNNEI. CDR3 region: CASSLDSPHPPQHF. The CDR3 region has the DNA TGTGCCAGCAGCCTGGACAGTCCGCACCCACCCCAGCATTTT.

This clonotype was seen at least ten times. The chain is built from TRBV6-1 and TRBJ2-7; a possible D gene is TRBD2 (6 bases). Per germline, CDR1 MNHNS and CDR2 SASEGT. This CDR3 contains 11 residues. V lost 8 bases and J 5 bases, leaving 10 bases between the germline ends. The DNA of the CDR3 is TGTGCCAGCCATCGGGGGAACGAGCAGTACTTC. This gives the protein CASHRGNEQYF.

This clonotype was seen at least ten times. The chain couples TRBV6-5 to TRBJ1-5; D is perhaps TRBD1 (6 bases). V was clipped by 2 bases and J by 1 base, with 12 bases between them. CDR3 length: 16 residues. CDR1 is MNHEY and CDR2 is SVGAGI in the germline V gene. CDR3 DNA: TGTGCCAGCAGTTACGGGGGGCAGGGGAGCAATCAGCCCCAGCATTTT. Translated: CASSYGGQGSNQPQHF.

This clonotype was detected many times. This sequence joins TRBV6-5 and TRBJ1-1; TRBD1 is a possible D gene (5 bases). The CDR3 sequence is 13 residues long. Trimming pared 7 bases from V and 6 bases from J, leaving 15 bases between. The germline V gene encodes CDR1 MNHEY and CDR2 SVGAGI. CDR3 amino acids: CASKGREVAEAFF. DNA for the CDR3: TGTGCCAGCAAGGGACGGGAGGTAGCTGAAGCTTTCTTT.

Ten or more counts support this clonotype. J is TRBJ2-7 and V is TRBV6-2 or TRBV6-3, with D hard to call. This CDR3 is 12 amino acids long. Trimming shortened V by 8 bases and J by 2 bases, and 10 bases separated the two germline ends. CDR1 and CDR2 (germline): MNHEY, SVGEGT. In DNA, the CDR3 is TGTGCCAGCGGTCTTAGTCCCTACGAGCAGTACTTC. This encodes CASGLSPYEQYF.